This T cell receptor (beta chain) was identified during a study of T cell responses to AZD1222 COVID-19 vaccine. Study-wide background: Pooling was applied to second doses at about 4 or about 12 weeks. General observations from the study: The peak T cell response came first, and repertoires were sampled only after it.

The table came from immunoSEQ multiplex PCR; TCRdb's copy has only in-frame clones and leaves some out. The data hold 100,000 or so clones, with approximately 90% observed a single time. The count of this clone is one. Its target is unknown. This sample comprised peripheral blood, obtained on day 0 of AZD1222 vaccination. This sequence originates from an adult in good health.

CDR3 amino acids: CATQQQPNTEAFF. As DNA, the CDR3 is TGCGCCACCCAGCAACAACCGAACACTGAAGCTTTCTTT. The chain uses TRBV10-1 and TRBJ1-1; no clear D gene. The V gene lost 10 bases and the J gene lost 1 base, with 13 bases spanning the gap. This CDR3 region has 13 residues. CDR1 and CDR2 (germline): WNHNN, SYGVQD (reference sequence).